Following are 19 T cell receptor beta chains from one sample sequenced in a study of T cells in Graves' hyperthyroidism and ophthalmopathy. TCR beta CDR3 region amplification was performed from RNA transcripts. HTBI primers were the set used in a first-round RT-PCR of the TCR CDR3. TCRdb re-analysed the multiplex PCR reads in MiXCR, keeping a single row per CDR3 protein. The sample has approximately 210,000 distinct CDR3 sequences; roughly a sixth are singletons. Source material: blood. These receptors all stem from a man aged 50 to 60 with Graves' hyperthyroidism.

This clonotype occurred many times. The chain links TRBV27 to TRBJ1-1, with TRBD1 as a possible D gene (6 bases). This CDR3 has 14 amino acids. CDR1 and CDR2 (germline): MNHEY, SMNVEV (reference sequence). The ends were cut back, 1 base at V and 4 bases at J, with 10 bases in the middle. The CDR3 region has the DNA TGTGCCAGCAGTTTATTAGGGGGAGGCACTGAAGCTTTCTTT. It is translated as CASSLLGGGTEAFF.

V is TRBV4-2 and J is TRBJ2-3; 14 nucleotides agree with TRBD2. V was clipped by 3 bases and J by 5 bases; unmatched bases: 4. The germline V gene has CDR1 LGHNA and CDR2 YNFKEQ. The CDR3 extends over 16 amino acids. The CDR3: CASSQGTSGSVDTQYF. CDR3 sequence (DNA): TGTGCCAGCAGCCAGGGGACTAGCGGGAGTGTAGATACGCAGTATTTT.

The V and J genes are TRBV20-1 and TRBJ2-7; 16 nucleotides match TRBD2. Per germline, CDR1 DFQATT and CDR2 SNEGSKA (reference sequence). With 8 bases clipped from V and 0 bases from J, the junction kept 7 bases outside the gene matches. The CDR3 extends over 16 amino acids. The CDR3 DNA follows: TGCAGTAGACCGGGACTAGCGGGAGGGACCTCCTACGAGCAGTACTTC. This encodes CSRPGLAGGTSYEQYF.

The chain combines TRBV20-1 with TRBJ2-7, with 7 bases that match TRBD1. Germline CDR1 is DFQATT and CDR2 is SNEGSKA (reference sequence). The CDR3 runs 14 residues. Germline trimming cut 1 base from V and 7 bases from J; bases unmatched to any gene: 10. CDR3 amino acids: CSARGDSALREQYF. Written as DNA, the CDR3 is TGCAGTGCTAGAGGGGACAGTGCGCTCCGTGAGCAGTACTTC.

V and J are TRBV9 and TRBJ1-2; 7 bases are a match to TRBD1. The CDR3 is 14 residues long. The germline CDR1 and CDR2 sequences are SGDLS and YYNGEE. The V segment lost 0 bases and the J segment 4 bases; nucleotides outside the gene matches: 3. The CDR3 sequence: CASSVGGQPYGYTF. CDR3 coding DNA: TGTGCCAGCAGCGTAGGGGGACAGCCCTATGGCTACACCTTC.

Many counts were recorded for this clonotype. The chain's CDR3 is CASSPTRSSYNEQFF. The CDR3 region has the DNA TGTGCCAGCAGCCCTACTAGATCCTCCTACAATGAGCAGTTCTTC. The V call is TRBV7-9, the J call TRBJ2-1, with D possibly being TRBD2 (5 bases). Trimming took 5 bases from V and 0 from J, leaving 11 bases between them. CDR3 length: 15 amino acids. Germline CDR1 and CDR2: SEHNR and FQNEAQ (reference sequence).

This clonotype showed up many times. This chain connects TRBV7-9 to TRBJ2-1, with D hard to call. Trimming took off 4 bases at V and 0 bases at J, with 7 bases between the two ends. The CDR3 consists of 14 residues. Germline CDR1 is SEHNR and CDR2 is FQNEAQ (reference sequence). The chain's CDR3 is CASSSLRSYNEQFF. In DNA form, the CDR3 reads TGTGCCAGCAGCTCACTACGCTCCTACAATGAGCAGTTCTTC.

This clonotype was counted many times. The chain has TRBV5-1 and TRBJ1-5; maybe TRBD1 (5 bases). Germline V gene sequence: CDR1 SGHRS, CDR2 YFSETQ. CDR3 length equals 14 residues. Trimming shortened V by 1 base and J by 1 base, and 6 bases separated the two germline ends. CDR3 region: CASSLSGSNQPQHF. CDR3 in DNA: TGCGCCAGCAGCTTGTCAGGGAGCAATCAGCCCCAGCATTTT.

The table lists this clonotype with many counts. The chain uses TRBV27 and TRBJ2-3; TRBD2 aligns across 13 bases. The CDR3 consists of 17 residues. V lost 1 base, J lost 1 base, and 2 bases stayed unmatched. The V gene's germline CDR1 is MNHEY and CDR2 SMNVEV (reference sequence). CDR3 in amino acids: CASSLFTSGRGTDTQYF. DNA of the CDR3: TGTGCCAGCAGTTTATTCACTAGCGGGAGGGGCACAGATACGCAGTATTTT.

This clonotype was counted ten times or more. This chain joins TRBV5-1 and TRBJ2-1, with 8 bases fitting TRBD2. J gave up 4 bases and V 1 base, and 4 bases lay outside the gene matches. Germline V gene lookup returns CDR1 SGHRS and CDR2 YFSETQ. The CDR3 consists of 15 residues. The CDR3: CASSLSASGYNEQFF. Written as DNA, the CDR3 is TGCGCCAGCAGCTTGTCGGCTAGCGGGTACAATGAGCAGTTCTTC.

A note on this clonotype: This may come from a read error, since a much larger clone is one base off. This chain connects TRBV5-1 to TRBJ2-3; 12 bases are a match to TRBD2. J was trimmed by 5 bases and V by 0 bases; bases with no gene match: 1. Germline values: CDR1 SGHRS, CDR2 YFSETQ. This CDR3 is 15 amino acids long. CDR3 coding DNA: TGCGCCAGCAGCTTGGAACTAGCGGGAGGAGATACGCAGTATTTT. Translation: CASSLELAGGDTQYF.

The chain's CDR3 is CASSQDRSREREQYF. For the CDR3, the DNA is TGCGCCAGCAGCCAAGATCGCTCCAGGGAACGGGAGCAGTACTTC. J is TRBJ2-7 and V is TRBV4-3; D is perhaps TRBD1 (5 bases). V was pared by 0 bases and J by 7 bases, with 16 bases between. The CDR3 consists of 15 residues. Germline lookup yields CDR1 LGHNA and CDR2 YSLEER.

The gene calls are TRBV5-1 and TRBJ1-5; 8 positions agree with TRBD1. The CDR3 has 14 amino acids. V dropped 0 bases and J dropped 5; count of bases not matched to a gene: 1. CDR1 SGHRS and CDR2 YFSETQ come from the germline V gene. The CDR3: CASSLDRGDQPQHF. The CDR3 DNA is TGCGCCAGCAGCTTGGACAGGGGGGATCAGCCCCAGCATTTT.

The CDR3: CASSLYAASTDTQYF. The DNA of the CDR3 is TGTGCCAGCAGTTTATATGCGGCTAGCACAGATACGCAGTATTTT. V gene TRBV27 combines with J gene TRBJ2-3; D unclear. CDR1 and CDR2 from the germline V gene are MNHEY and SMNVEV (reference sequence). The CDR3 has 15 residues. V was clipped by 1 base and J by 0 bases, with 8 bases between them.

The table lists this clonotype with many counts. The rearrangement links TRBV5-1 to TRBJ2-7, with TRBD1 matching over 8 bases. V shed 4 bases, J shed 2 bases, and the junction held 5 bases outside the gene matches. The CDR3 is 14 amino acids. CDR1 is SGHRS, CDR2 YFSETQ, per germline. The DNA of the CDR3 is TGCGCCAGCAGCATAGGACAGGGCACCTACGAGCAGTACTTC. It encodes CASSIGQGTYEQYF. Drawing the rest from reference TRBV5-1 and TRBJ2-7, the complete variable domain is KAGVTQTPRYLIKTRGQQVTLSCSPISGHRSVSWYQQTPGQGLQFLFEYFSETQRNKGNFPGRFSGRQFSNSRSEMNVSTLELGDSALYLCASSIGQGTYEQYFGPGTRLTVT.

This clonotype came up many times. The CDR3 here is CASSSPTSGTNNEQFF. As DNA, the CDR3 is TGCGCCAGCAGCTCACCGACTAGCGGGACCAACAATGAGCAGTTCTTC. The chain employs TRBV5-1 and TRBJ2-1, with TRBD2 matching 11 bases. Losses at the gene ends were 3 bases for V and 5 bases for J; bases not matched to a gene: 7. Germline CDR1 and CDR2: SGHRS and YFSETQ. This CDR3 is built from 16 residues.

This clonotype was found many times. The chain has TRBV20-1 and TRBJ1-2, with D possibly TRBD1 on 5 matching bases. The V gene lost 4 bases and the J gene lost 4 bases, with 34 bases spanning the gap. Per germline, CDR1 DFQATT and CDR2 SNEGSKA (reference sequence). The CDR3 runs 20 residues. CDR3: CSAKLGLGRDSFAGFYGYTF. DNA of the CDR3: TGCAGTGCTAAACTCGGATTAGGCCGGGACTCCTTCGCGGGCTTCTATGGCTACACCTTC.

The sample holds many counts of this clonotype. The chain employs TRBV2 and TRBJ2-3, with 7 bases matching TRBD1. The germline gives CDR1 SNHLY, CDR2 FYNNEI. The CDR3 has 16 amino acids. Trimming at V came to 0 bases and at J to 0 bases, leaving 3 bases not matched to a gene. The CDR3 DNA reads TGTGCCAGCAGTGAAGCGACAGGGCCAAGCACAGATACGCAGTATTTT. It translates to CASSEATGPSTDTQYF. The variable domain in full, completed from reference TRBV2 and TRBJ2-3, reads EPEVTQTPSHQVTQMGQEVILRCVPISNHLYFYWYRQILGQKVEFLVSFYNNEISEKSEIFDDQFSVERPDGSNFTLKIRSTKLEDSAMYFCASSEATGPSTDTQYFGPGTRLTVL.

This clonotype was counted at least ten times. The chain combines TRBV18 with TRBJ1-1; TRBD1 might be the D (5 bases). V lost 6 bases and J lost 6, with 17 bases in between. The germline CDR1 and CDR2 sequences are KGHSH and LQKENI. The CDR3 is 14 amino acids. CDR3 sequence reads: CASSPGTSSAEAFF. The CDR3 coding sequence is TGTGCCAGCTCCCCCGGGACCTCCTCCGCTGAAGCTTTCTTT.